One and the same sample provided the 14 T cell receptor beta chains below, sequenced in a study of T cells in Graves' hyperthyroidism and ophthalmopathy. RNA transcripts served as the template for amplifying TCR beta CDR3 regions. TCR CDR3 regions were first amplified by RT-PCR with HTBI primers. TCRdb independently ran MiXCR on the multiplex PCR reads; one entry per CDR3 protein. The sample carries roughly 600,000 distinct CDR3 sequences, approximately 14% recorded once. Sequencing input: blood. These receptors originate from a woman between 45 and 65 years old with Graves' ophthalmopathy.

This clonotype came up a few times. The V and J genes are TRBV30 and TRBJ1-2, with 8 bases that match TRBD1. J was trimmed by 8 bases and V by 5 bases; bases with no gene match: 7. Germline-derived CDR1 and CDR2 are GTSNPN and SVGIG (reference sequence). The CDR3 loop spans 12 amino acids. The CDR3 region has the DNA TGTGCCTGGGCGGACAGGGCGCGCGGCTACACCTTC. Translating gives CAWADRARGYTF. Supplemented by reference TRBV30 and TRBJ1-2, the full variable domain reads SQTIHQWPATLVQPVGSPLSLECTVEGTSNPNLYWYRQAAGRGLQLLFYSVGIGQISSEVPQNLSASRPQDRQFILSSKKLLLSDSGFYLCAWADRARGYTFGSGTRLTVV.

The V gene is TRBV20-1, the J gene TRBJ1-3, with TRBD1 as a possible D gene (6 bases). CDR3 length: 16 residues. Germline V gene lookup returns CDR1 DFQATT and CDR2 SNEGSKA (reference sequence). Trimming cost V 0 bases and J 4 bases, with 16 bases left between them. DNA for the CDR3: TGCAGTGCTAGAGATCGAAGGGGGGCAGACGGAAACACCATATATTTT. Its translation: CSARDRRGADGNTIYF.

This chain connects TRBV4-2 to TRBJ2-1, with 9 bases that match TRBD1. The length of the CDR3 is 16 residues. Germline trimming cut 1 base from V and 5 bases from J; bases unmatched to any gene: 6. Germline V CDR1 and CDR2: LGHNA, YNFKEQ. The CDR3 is CASSQVRTGVNNEQFF. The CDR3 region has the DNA TGTGCCAGCAGCCAAGTTCGGACAGGGGTTAACAATGAGCAGTTCTTC.

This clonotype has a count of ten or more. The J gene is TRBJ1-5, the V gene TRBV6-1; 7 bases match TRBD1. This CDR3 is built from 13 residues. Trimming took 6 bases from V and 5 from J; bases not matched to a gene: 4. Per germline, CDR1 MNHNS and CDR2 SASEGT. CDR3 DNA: TGTGCCAGCAGCGGACAGGACTATCAGCCCCAGCATTTT. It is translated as CASSGQDYQPQHF.

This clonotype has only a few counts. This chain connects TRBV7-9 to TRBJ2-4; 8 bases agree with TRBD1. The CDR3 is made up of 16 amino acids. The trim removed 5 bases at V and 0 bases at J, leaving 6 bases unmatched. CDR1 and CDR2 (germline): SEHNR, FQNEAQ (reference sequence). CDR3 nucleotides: TGTGCCAGCAGCGAACGACAGGGGAGAGCCAAAAACATTCAGTACTTC. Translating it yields CASSERQGRAKNIQYF. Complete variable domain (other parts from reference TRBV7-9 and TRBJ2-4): DTGVSQNPRHKITKRGQNVTFRCDPISEHNRLYWYRQTLGQGPEFLTYFQNEAQLEKSRLLSDRFSAERPKGSFSTLEIQRTEQGDSAMYLCASSERQGRAKNIQYFGAGTRLSVL.

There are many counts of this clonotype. The CDR3 loop reads CASRYTQGYSNQPQHF. In nucleotides, the CDR3 is TGTGCCAGCAGATATACACAGGGTTATAGCAATCAGCCCCAGCATTTT. The V and J genes are TRBV6-2 or TRBV6-3 and TRBJ1-5; tentatively, D is TRBD1 (6 bases). Deletions cut 6 bases from V and 0 bases from J, with 15 bases between. The CDR3 is made up of 16 amino acids. Germline V gives CDR1 MNHEY, CDR2 SVGEGT.

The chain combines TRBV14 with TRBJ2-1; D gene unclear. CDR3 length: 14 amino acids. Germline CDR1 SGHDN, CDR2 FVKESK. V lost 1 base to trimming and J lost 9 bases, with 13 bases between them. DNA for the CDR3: TGTGCCAGCAGCCAAGGGTTTGTATGGGGTGAGCAGTTCTTC. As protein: CASSQGFVWGEQFF.

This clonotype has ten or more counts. CDR3 sequence (DNA): TGCAGTGCTAGAGAGGGGCAGGGGCATCAGCCCCAGCATTTT. As protein: CSAREGQGHQPQHF. The chain is built from TRBV20-1 and TRBJ1-5; tentatively, D is TRBD1 (6 bases). V lost 0 bases, J lost 5 bases, and 11 bases lay in between. This CDR3 spans 14 amino acids. CDR1 and CDR2 (germline): DFQATT, SNEGSKA (reference sequence).

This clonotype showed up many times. The CDR3 is CASYRASGYPGELFF. DNA for the CDR3: TGTGCCAGCTATAGGGCTAGCGGGTACCCCGGGGAGCTGTTTTTT. This chain links TRBV12-3 or TRBV12-4 with TRBJ2-2, with 8 bases matching TRBD2. This CDR3 has 15 amino acids. After removal of 8 bases from V and 6 bases from J, the junction contained 11 bases not matched to a gene.

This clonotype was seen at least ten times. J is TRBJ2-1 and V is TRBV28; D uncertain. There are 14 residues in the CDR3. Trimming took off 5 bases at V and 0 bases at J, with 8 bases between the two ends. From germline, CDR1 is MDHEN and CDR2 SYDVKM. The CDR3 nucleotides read TGTGCCAGCAGTAAGGAGAGCTCCTACAATGAGCAGTTCTTC. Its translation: CASSKESSYNEQFF.

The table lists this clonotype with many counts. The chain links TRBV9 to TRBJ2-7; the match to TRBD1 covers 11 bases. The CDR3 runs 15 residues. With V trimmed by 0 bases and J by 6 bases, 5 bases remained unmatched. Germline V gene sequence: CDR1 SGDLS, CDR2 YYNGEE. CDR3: CASSVGGQGASEQYF. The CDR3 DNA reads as TGTGCCAGCAGCGTAGGTGGACAGGGGGCAAGCGAGCAGTACTTC.

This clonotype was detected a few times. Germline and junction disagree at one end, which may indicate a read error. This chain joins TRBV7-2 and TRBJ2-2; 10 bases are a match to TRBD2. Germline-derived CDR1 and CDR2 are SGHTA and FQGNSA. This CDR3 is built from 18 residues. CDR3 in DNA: TGTGCCAGTAGCTCCGGGACTAGCGACCTTAGGGCTAGGGGGGAGCTGTTTTTT. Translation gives CASSSGTSDLRARGELFF. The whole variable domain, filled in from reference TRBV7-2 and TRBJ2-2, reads GAGVSQSPSNKVTEKGKDVELRCDPISGHTALYWYRQSLGQGLEFLIYFQGNSAPDKSGLPSDRFSAERTGGSVSTLTIQRTQQEDSAVYLCASSSGTSDLRARGELFFGEGSRLTVL.

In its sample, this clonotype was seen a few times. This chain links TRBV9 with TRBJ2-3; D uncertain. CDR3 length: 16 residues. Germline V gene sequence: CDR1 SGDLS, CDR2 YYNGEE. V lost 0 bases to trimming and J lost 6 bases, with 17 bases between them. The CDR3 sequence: CASSVGPRLSPDTQYF. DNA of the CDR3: TGTGCCAGCAGCGTAGGCCCTCGCTTGTCGCCGGATACGCAGTATTTT.

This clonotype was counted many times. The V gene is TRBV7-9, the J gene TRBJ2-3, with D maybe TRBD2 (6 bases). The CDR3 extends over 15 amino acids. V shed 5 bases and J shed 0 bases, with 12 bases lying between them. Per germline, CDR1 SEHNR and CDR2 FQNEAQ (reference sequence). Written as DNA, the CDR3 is TGTGCCAGCAGCGCGACTAGGGATAGCACAGATACGCAGTATTTT. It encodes CASSATRDSTDTQYF.